This T cell receptor (beta chain) was identified in a study of T cells in Graves' hyperthyroidism and ophthalmopathy. This clonotype was seen at least ten times. This CDR3 contains 13 residues. Germline V gene data show CDR1 as MNHEY and CDR2 as SMNVEV (reference sequence). V lost 3 bases and J 4 bases, leaving 9 bases between the germline ends. TCR beta CDR3 region amplification was performed from RNA transcripts. A set of HTBI primers served as the primers for a first-round RT-PCR of the TCR CDR3. TCRdb called the multiplex PCR reads again in MiXCR, with one record for every CDR3 protein. The sample consists of fewer than 350,000 distinct CDR3 sequences, approximately 18% of them appearing once.

The chain is built from TRBV27 and TRBJ1-1; D uncertain. The source material was blood. The receptor's source is a man in his fifties or sixties with Graves' ophthalmopathy. CDR3 DNA: TGTGCCAGCAGTTTTGGGGTAGCCACTGAAGCTTTCTTT. Protein: CASSFGVATEAFF.